This T cell receptor (beta chain) was captured in a study of human T cells and chemical hapten exposure. As for the study in general: Sensitization used 2% DPC on around 2 cm by around 2 cm upper inner arm skin.

This clonotype was seen a few times. Its specificity is not known. Unique molecular identifiers were linked by the library to individual cDNA molecules. Methods used by the authors: Sample-level TCR yields exhibited a median of about 96,000, with a range of roughly 20,000 to 750,000. TCRdb recomputed calls from the RACE reads with MiXCR, one row per CDR3 protein. TCRdb's processing, not the study's, gives the V and J calls here. The table shows roughly 380,000 distinct CDR3 sequences, with approximately 5% occurring only once. The time point here: pre-sensitization, week 0. The sample's treatment: therapeutic diphenylcyclopropenone sensitization with weekly scalp DPC. V was trimmed by 3 bases and J by 3 bases, leaving 16 bases between them. The germline CDR1 and CDR2 sequences are LGHDT and YNNKEL (reference sequence). The CDR3 loop spans 16 amino acids. The study's findings and limits: Expanded TCR counts at PT1 were positively correlated with the patch test score.

The rearrangement uses TRBV3-1 and TRBJ2-3, with TRBD2 as a possible D gene (5 bases). The TCR was taken from a woman in her forties or fifties with alopecia areata. Some clones in this sample may be carry-over from other donors' samples. Sample: whole blood, taken in connection with sensitization to the hapten diphenylcyclopropenone (DPC). CDR3 sequence: CASSHGRLSGTDTQYF. The DNA for the CDR3 is TGTGCCAGCAGCCACGGTAGACTATCCGGGACAGATACGCAGTATTTT.